This TCR beta chain was retrieved from a study of shared clonotypes between healthy human individuals (dated by TCRdb to the early 2020s). Regarding the research as a whole: The cohort included three men and a couple of women between 18 and 49 years of age. Blood TCR repertoires of four to six healthy adults were deeply sequenced to estimate repertoire size and the extent of clonotype sharing between individuals. Per donor, three plates each were used for CD4 naive and CD4 memory, two for CD8 naive, and one for CD8 memory. Libraries were prepared and TCR repertoires were sequenced by different laboratories using diverse techniques, in order to increase sequencing depth and limit assay-specific biases. Between about 0.85 and 10 billion PBMCs per donor were obtained by leukapheresis. The investigation overall reported the following: Pairwise subsampling led to the expectation that sequencing depth would affect the degree of clonotype sharing among donors. Higher generation probabilities were observed for clonotypes shared by all four sorted-subset donors than for non-shared clonotypes. Sharing across several donors was observed for roughly 5% of naive CD4, less than 4% of naive CD8, 2.3% of memory CD4, and around 0.4% of memory CD8 clonotypes. Even with the large sequencing depth, rarefaction of the sorted-subset datasets indicated that sequencing was incomplete. Only blood was sampled, and tissue TCR repertoires likely differ from those in blood. The small number of donors limited the genetic and exposure-history diversity represented. Estimated clonotype richness was generally larger for naive than for memory subsets.

Using the deep immunoSEQ assay, TCR CDR3 regions were amplified from genomic DNA by multiplex PCR. For each cell subset, the extracted genomic DNA was distributed evenly across all wells of several immunoSEQ 96-well plates, and each plate served as one replicate. For sorted subsets, around 0.2 ug of genomic DNA, equivalent to around 30,000 T cell genomes, went into each replicate PCR. Purified libraries were quantified with a Qubit 3.0 fluorometer, sized on a Bioanalyzer 2100, and re-quantified with the KAPA Library Quantification kit. Every immunoSEQ 96-well plate was sequenced on a dedicated single-read 150-cycle Illumina NextSeq 550 flow cell. On the study's bioinformatics: The immunoSEQ output contained only junctional sequences without quality scores, so filtering could not match that applied to full-length reads. Sequences were annotated with PyIR, a Python wrapper for IgBLAST v1.9, using IMGT germline references to assign V/J genes and CDR3. Reads were filtered out if the reads had weak V/J assignments (E-value above 1e-6), no CDR3, stop codons, out-of-frame junctions, or ambiguous translated residues. V3J clonotypes were defined as sequences sharing an identical inferred V gene, J gene, and CDR3 amino acid sequence. The percentage overlap between two repertoires was calculated by dividing the number of shared unique clonotypes by the size of the smaller repertoire. Three approaches were used to assess repertoire richness: RTK rarefaction, the Chao1 estimator, and Recon v2.1 estimates of unobserved clonotypes. OLGA was used to compute generation probabilities for all TCRbeta clonotypes that the gDNA method yielded from a handful of donors. Held by TCRdb, this immuneACCESS table contains in-frame sequences only and omits some clones. Under half of the omission traces to an unresolved V gene where checked; the cause of the rest is unknown. That table is the source of V, J and clone size, and D and trimming were worked out from the DNA. Within this sample are some 1,400,000 clones, with roughly 95% of them counted one time only. The ten largest clones take up approximately 1% of the sample.

Trimming leaves V shorter by 2 bases and J shorter by 9 bases, with the junction holding 5 bases beyond the gene matches. Including the terminal cysteine and phenylalanine, the CDR3 comprises 14 residues. The read is trimmed to its CDR3 DNA, 42 bases read in frame from base 1. The germline V gene yields WSHSY for CDR1 and SAAADI for CDR2. To note about this clone: No cognate antigen has been identified for it. No qualities accompany the bases; no much larger clone lies one base away.

Donors were healthy HIV-negative adults with no recently reported acute infections or vaccinations. Every donor was a Caucasian adult residing in Nashville, Tennessee, USA. CD4+ T cells were enriched by magnetic negative selection; naive cells were then positively selected on CD45RA, and the negative fraction formed the memory subset. Blood was collected by leukapheresis, and PBMCs were isolated by Ficoll-Histopaque density gradient centrifugation and then cryopreserved in liquid nitrogen vapor phase. Purity and quantity of every magnetically sorted T cell population were checked by analytical flow cytometry. Genomic DNA was isolated from every sorted fraction and measured by UV absorbance on a Nanodrop 2000c.

Here the chain combines TRBV10-2 and TRBJ2-1; the junction holds 9 bases that match TRBD2. This sequence was found in a man younger than 45 in good health. Material for sequencing was naive CD4+ T cells sorted from blood. Per the publication, the cell subset or site label means: CD45RA+ positively selected. For the CDR3, the sequence is CASSEAGGPFEQFF. The DNA sequence is as follows: TGCGCCAGCAGTGAGGCGGGAGGGCCCTTTGAGCAGTTCTTC.